The 26 T cell receptor beta chains in this list originate from one sample, sequenced in a study of blood T cell repertoires in COVID-19. Only in-frame clones appear in the TCRdb table, and some are missing; sequencing was by immunoSEQ multiplex PCR. The sample holds about 97,000 clones; 80% to 90% are singletons and the top ten take just under 20%. The specimen sequenced was peripheral blood. These receptors originate from a human donor in a cohort sampled during active COVID-19.

The chain employs TRBV6-5 and TRBJ2-3, with 12 nucleotides matching TRBD2. V trimming: 6 bases; J trimming: 3 bases; junction bases outside the gene matches: 4. Germline V gives CDR1 MNHEY, CDR2 SVGAGI. The CDR3 contains 15 residues. CDR3 in DNA: TGTGCCAGCAGCTGGACTAGCGGGAATACAGATACGCAGTATTTT. Translation: CASSWTSGNTDTQYF.

Here the CDR3 DNA reads TGCGCCAGCAGCTTGAGACAGGGGGCGAACACTGAAGCTTTCTTT. Translating it yields CASSLRQGANTEAFF. The chain combines TRBV5-1 with TRBJ1-1, with TRBD1 identical over 10 bases. The CDR3 covers 15 residues. The junction had 1 base not matched to a gene; V was cut back by 1 base and J by 1 base. Germline V lookup: CDR1 SGHRS, CDR2 YFSETQ.

This clone was observed a handful of times. This chain links TRBV12-5 with TRBJ2-1; 7 bases match TRBD2. V gave up 3 bases and J gave up 2 bases; unmatched junction bases: 4. Germline CDR1 is LGHNT and CDR2 is FRNRAP. The CDR3 consists of 15 residues. CDR3: CASGLAGNPYNEQFF. Here the CDR3 DNA reads TGTGCTAGTGGTTTAGCGGGGAATCCCTACAATGAGCAGTTCTTC.

The V call is TRBV6-6, the J call TRBJ2-5; the D gene is possibly TRBD2 (5 bases). Germline assignment: CDR1 MNHNY and CDR2 SVGAGI (reference sequence). The V end was cut by 6 bases, the J end by 5 bases, with 19 bases between. CDR3 length: 15 residues. DNA of the CDR3: TGTGCCAGCAGCCAATCTAGGGTTAGGAGGGAGACCCAGTACTTC. Translation: CASSQSRVRRETQYF.

This chain connects TRBV6-5 to TRBJ1-2; D may be TRBD1 (5 bases). CDR1 and CDR2 (germline): MNHEY, SVGAGI. V was clipped by 6 bases and J by 8 bases, with 13 bases between them. The CDR3 has 12 amino acids. The CDR3 DNA follows: TGTGCCAGCAGGGGTGGCGGGGACGGCTACACCTTC. Its translation: CASRGGGDGYTF.

The rearrangement uses TRBV9 and TRBJ2-2; 8 bases align to TRBD2. The CDR3 is 15 amino acids. With V trimmed by 3 bases and J by 4 bases, 5 bases remained unmatched. CDR1 SGDLS and CDR2 YYNGEE come from the germline V gene. DNA of the CDR3: TGTGCCAGCAGCGACAGCGGGAGTGGCACCGGGGAGCTGTTTTTT. Its protein is CASSDSGSGTGELFF.

J is TRBJ2-1 and V is TRBV6-6, with D hard to call. From germline, CDR1 is MNHNY and CDR2 SVGAGI (reference sequence). The CDR3 runs 14 residues. The ends were cut back, 8 bases at V and 4 bases at J, with 15 bases in the middle. In DNA, the CDR3 is TGTGCCAGCGCCGGAGCACGTGCTTACAATGAGCAGTTCTTC. It is translated as CASAGARAYNEQFF.

The V gene is TRBV5-4, the J gene TRBJ2-5; 7 nucleotides agree with TRBD2. CDR3 length equals 16 residues. Per the germline V gene, CDR1 is SGHNT and CDR2 is YYREEE (reference sequence). The ends lost 1 base at V and 4 bases at J; junction bases unmatched: 10. The CDR3 protein is CASSLQLAAVLETQYF. The CDR3, as DNA: TGTGCCAGCAGCTTGCAGCTAGCGGCAGTTTTAGAGACCCAGTACTTC.

This chain uses TRBV6-6 with TRBJ1-4; unclear D gene. The CDR3 length is 16 residues. Germline CDR1 is MNHNY and CDR2 is SVGAGI (reference sequence). Trimming removed 0 bases from V and 0 bases from J, with 8 bases in between. CDR3 in DNA: TGTGCCAGCAGTTACTCGATTAGAGCAACTAATGAAAAACTGTTTTTT. Amino acid sequence: CASSYSIRATNEKLFF.

This sequence joins TRBV9 and TRBJ1-4, with 8 nucleotides matching TRBD1. J lost 8 bases, V lost 3 bases, and 15 bases had no gene match. CDR1 is SGDLS and CDR2 is YYNGEE in the germline V gene. CDR3 length: 17 amino acids. DNA of the CDR3: TGTGCCAGCAGCGCCGCCCAGGGGGCGCCGGTCTCAGAAAAACTGTTTTTT. Its translation: CASSAAQGAPVSEKLFF.

This clone was observed a single time. The chain has TRBV2 and TRBJ2-7; the match to TRBD1 covers 9 bases. Germline CDR1 SNHLY, CDR2 FYNNEI. V shed 10 bases, J shed 5 bases, and the junction held 12 bases outside the gene matches. There are 14 residues in the CDR3. Here the CDR3 reads CATTTGTGINEQYF. In DNA form, the CDR3 reads TGTGCCACCACTACCGGGACAGGGATCAACGAGCAGTACTTC. Combining the CDR3 with reference TRBV2 and TRBJ2-7 gives the whole variable domain EPEVTQTPSHQVTQMGQEVILRCVPISNHLYFYWYRQILGQKVEFLVSFYNNEISEKSEIFDDQFSVERPDGSNFTLKIRSTKLEDSAMYFCATTTGTGINEQYFGPGTRLTVT.

The genes are TRBV27 and TRBJ1-1, with 9 bases lining up with TRBD1. The V gene's germline CDR1 is MNHEY and CDR2 SMNVEV (reference sequence). Trimming took 2 bases from V and 5 from J; bases not matched to a gene: 0. This CDR3 comprises 13 residues. CDR3 in amino acids: CASSLGTGTEAFF. The CDR3 DNA reads TGTGCCAGCAGTTTAGGGACAGGGACTGAAGCTTTCTTT.

The chain uses TRBV5-5 and TRBJ2-5, with a weak D call TRBD1 (5 bases). Looked up from germline, CDR1 is SGHKS and CDR2 is YYEKEE (reference sequence). The ends were cut back, 2 bases at V and 1 base at J, with 9 bases in the middle. This CDR3 is 14 amino acids long. CDR3 sequence: CASSFLTAQETQYF. The CDR3 bases are TGTGCCAGCAGCTTCTTGACAGCCCAAGAGACCCAGTACTTC.

The V call is TRBV5-1, the J call TRBJ1-1; 8 bases line up with TRBD1. Germline V lookup: CDR1 SGHRS, CDR2 YFSETQ. The CDR3 is 15 residues long. J was trimmed by 1 base and V by 4 bases; bases with no gene match: 6. CDR3 in DNA: TGCGCCAGCAGCCCCGGACAGGGAGGGAACACTGAAGCTTTCTTT. This sequence encodes CASSPGQGGNTEAFF.

The gene calls are TRBV4-1 and TRBJ2-2, with TRBD2 matching 11 bases. This CDR3 is 17 amino acids long. Germline V lookup: CDR1 MGHRA, CDR2 YSYEKL. V was clipped by 5 bases and J by 6 bases; unmatched bases: 11. The CDR3 region is CASSYTSGSLKAGELFF. In DNA, the CDR3 is TGCGCCAGCAGCTACACTAGCGGGAGTTTGAAGGCCGGGGAGCTGTTTTTT.

The chain has TRBV13 and TRBJ2-1; no clear D gene. CDR3 size: 15 residues. V lost 2 bases, J lost 7 bases, and 15 bases lay in between. Germline CDR1 reads PRHDT; CDR2 reads FYEKMQ (reference sequence). CDR3 in amino acids: CASSLKNVHGNEQFF. The CDR3 region has the DNA TGTGCCAGCAGCTTAAAGAACGTTCACGGTAATGAGCAGTTCTTC.

The chain joins TRBV19 to TRBJ2-7; D call uncertain. The CDR3 totals 14 residues. The V and J ends lost 3 bases and 0 bases respectively, with 9 bases between them. The V gene's germline CDR1 is LNHDA and CDR2 SQIVND (reference sequence). The CDR3 spells CASSIRVVSYEQYF. In DNA form, the CDR3 reads TGTGCCAGTAGTATTCGTGTCGTCTCCTACGAGCAGTACTTC.

The V gene is TRBV11-2, the J gene TRBJ2-3; 9 bases line up with TRBD2. From germline, CDR1 is SGHAT and CDR2 FQNNGV. This CDR3 comprises 15 residues. Trimming at V came to 2 bases and at J to 7 bases, leaving 7 bases not matched to a gene. The CDR3 DNA is TGTGCCAGCAGCTTAAGGGCTAGCGGGGTGAATACGCAGTATTTT. As protein: CASSLRASGVNTQYF.

The chain has TRBV7-2 and TRBJ2-7, with 7 bases aligning to TRBD2. The CDR3 sequence is 17 residues long. Trimming removed 1 base from V and 4 bases from J; junction bases left unmatched: 13. Germline CDR1 SGHTA, CDR2 FQGNSA. Here the CDR3 DNA reads TGTGCCAGCAGCTTAGGGAATTCGGCTAGCGGAATGTACGAGCAGTACTTC. Protein product: CASSLGNSASGMYEQYF.

V gene TRBV6-5 combines with J gene TRBJ2-3; D is possibly TRBD1 (5 bases). The ends were cut back, 2 bases at V and 0 bases at J, with 9 bases in the middle. The CDR3 runs to 15 residues. CDR1 is MNHEY and CDR2 is SVGAGI in the germline V gene. In DNA, the CDR3 is TGTGCCAGCAGTTACAGTGGGGCTAGCACAGATACGCAGTATTTT. Its translation is CASSYSGASTDTQYF.

V usage is TRBV6-6 and J usage is TRBJ2-1, with 9 bases matching TRBD2. With 6 bases clipped from V and 5 bases from J, the junction kept 11 bases outside the gene matches. Germline V lookup: CDR1 MNHNY, CDR2 SVGAGI (reference sequence). The length of the CDR3 is 16 residues. CDR3 residues: CASRNPGTSLHNEQFF. The DNA of the CDR3 is TGTGCCAGCAGAAACCCCGGGACTAGCCTCCACAATGAGCAGTTCTTC.

The V call is TRBV19, the J call TRBJ1-3; the match to TRBD1 covers 7 bases. This CDR3 contains 15 residues. In germline, CDR1 is LNHDA, CDR2 SQIVND (reference sequence). Trimming at V came to 10 bases and at J to 1 base, leaving 10 bases not matched to a gene. The CDR3 DNA reads TGTGCCACGATCGACCTGACAGGGTCTGGAAACACCATATATTTT. Translation gives CATIDLTGSGNTIYF.

The chain joins TRBV19 to TRBJ2-7, with 10 bases fitting TRBD2. The CDR3 extends over 15 amino acids. CDR1 and CDR2 from the germline V gene are LNHDA and SQIVND (reference sequence). J lost 0 bases, V lost 1 base, and 0 bases had no gene match. CDR3 DNA: TGTGCCAGTAGTATAGCTAGCGGGGGCTCCTACGAGCAGTACTTC. Its translation is CASSIASGGSYEQYF.

This chain connects TRBV3-1 (or the pseudogene TRBV3-2) to TRBJ2-1, with a possible D match to TRBD1 (6 bases). Trimming cost V 2 bases and J 0 bases, with 14 bases left between them. The germline CDR1 and CDR2 sequences are LGHDT and YNNKEL (reference sequence). This CDR3 comprises 17 residues. The DNA of the CDR3 is TGTGCCAGCAGCCAATCATGGGGGCCGAGCTCCTACAATGAGCAGTTCTTC. This sequence encodes CASSQSWGPSSYNEQFF.

J is TRBJ1-2 and V is TRBV29-1; no reliable D call. CDR3 size: 14 residues. V lost 3 bases, J lost 7 bases, and 18 bases lay in between. Germline V gene sequence: CDR1 SQVTM, CDR2 ANQGSEA. CDR3 in DNA: TGCAGCGTTGAGTCCGGGATCGGGTTGGGTGGCTACACCTTC. Protein product: CSVESGIGLGGYTF.

This chain joins TRBV5-4 and TRBJ2-1, with a weak D call TRBD2 (5 bases). The V gene lost 0 bases and the J gene lost 1 base, with 8 bases spanning the gap. Germline CDR1 SGHNT, CDR2 YYREEE (reference sequence). This CDR3 is built from 15 residues. The CDR3 is CASSLVQRSYNEQFF. The CDR3 DNA is TGTGCCAGCAGCTTGGTGCAGCGGTCCTACAATGAGCAGTTCTTC.